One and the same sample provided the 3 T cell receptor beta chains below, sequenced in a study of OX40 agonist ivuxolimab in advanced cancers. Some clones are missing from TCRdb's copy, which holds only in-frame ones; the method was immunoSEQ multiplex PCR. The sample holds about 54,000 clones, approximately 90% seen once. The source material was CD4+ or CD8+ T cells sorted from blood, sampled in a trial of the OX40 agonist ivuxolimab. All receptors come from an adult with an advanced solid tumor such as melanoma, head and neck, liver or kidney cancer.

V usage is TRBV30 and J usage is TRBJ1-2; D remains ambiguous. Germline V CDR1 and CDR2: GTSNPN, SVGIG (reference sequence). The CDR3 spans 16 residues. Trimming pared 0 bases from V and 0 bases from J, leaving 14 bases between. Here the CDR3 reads CAWSVLVGRANYGYTF. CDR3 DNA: TGTGCCTGGAGTGTACTGGTAGGCCGAGCTAACTATGGCTACACCTTC. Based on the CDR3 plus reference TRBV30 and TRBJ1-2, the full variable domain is SQTIHQWPATLVQPVGSPLSLECTVEGTSNPNLYWYRQAAGRGLQLLFYSVGIGQISSEVPQNLSASRPQDRQFILSSKKLLLSDSGFYLCAWSVLVGRANYGYTFGSGTRLTVV.

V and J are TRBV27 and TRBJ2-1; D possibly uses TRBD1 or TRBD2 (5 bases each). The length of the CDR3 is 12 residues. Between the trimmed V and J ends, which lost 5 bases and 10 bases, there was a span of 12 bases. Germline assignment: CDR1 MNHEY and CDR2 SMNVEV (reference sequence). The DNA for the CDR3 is TGTGCCAGCAGTCCCTGGGGACGGGAGCAGTTCTTC. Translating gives CASSPWGREQFF.

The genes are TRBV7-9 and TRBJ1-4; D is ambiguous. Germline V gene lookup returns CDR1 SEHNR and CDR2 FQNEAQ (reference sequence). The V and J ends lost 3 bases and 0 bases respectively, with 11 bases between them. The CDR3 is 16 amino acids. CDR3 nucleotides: TGTGCCAGCAGCTTGTTGGTGACCACAACTAATGAAAAACTGTTTTTT. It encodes CASSLLVTTTNEKLFF.